This T cell receptor beta chain was found in a study of T-cell reconstitution after alpha-beta-depleted transplantation in children. The CDR3 has 15 amino acids. Trimming cost V 4 bases and J 4 bases; bases outside gene matches: 9. Per germline, CDR1 SGHKS and CDR2 YYEKEE (reference sequence). Points from the study as a whole: Newly produced T cells mostly provided counts and TCRbeta diversity after one year, as hyperexpanded clones declined. There were some patients whose high TCRbeta diversity at day 60 came from surviving recipient T cells and thymic progenitors.

Preparation of the TCRbeta library used unique molecular identifiers. One entry per CDR3 protein, called by TCRdb with MiXCR from the PCR reads. The sample lists more than 200,000 distinct CDR3 sequences, 25% seen once, with about 2.5% in the top ten. For this clonotype: The antigen remains unidentified.

This rearrangement joins TRBV5-5 to TRBJ2-5; 8 positions match TRBD2. The TCR was taken from a girl aged 2-10 years with Fanconi anemia, due to receive a stem cell transplant. The material was PBMCs, obtained before TCRalphabeta/CD19-depleted stem cell transplant. The CDR3 here is CASSLSGSILETQYF. The CDR3 DNA reads as TGTGCCAGCAGCCTAAGCGGGAGTATTCTAGAGACCCAGTACTTC.